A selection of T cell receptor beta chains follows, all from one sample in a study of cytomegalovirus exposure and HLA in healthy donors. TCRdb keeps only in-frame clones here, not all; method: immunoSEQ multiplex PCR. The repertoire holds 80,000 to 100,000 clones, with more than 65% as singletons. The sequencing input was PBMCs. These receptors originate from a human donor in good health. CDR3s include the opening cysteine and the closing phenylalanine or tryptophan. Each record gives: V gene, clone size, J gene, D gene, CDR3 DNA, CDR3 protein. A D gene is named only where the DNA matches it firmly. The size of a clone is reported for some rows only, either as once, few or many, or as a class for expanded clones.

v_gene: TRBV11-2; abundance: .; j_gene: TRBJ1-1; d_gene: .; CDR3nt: TGTGCCAGCAGCTTGGGTACGACAGGTGGGGACACTGAAGCTTTCTTT; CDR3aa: CASSLGTTGGDTEAFF
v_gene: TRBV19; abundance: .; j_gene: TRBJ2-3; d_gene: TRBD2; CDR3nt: TGTGCCAGTAGTTTCGGACTAGCGGGGCCCCGAGGAACAGATACGCAGTATTTT; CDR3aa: CASSFGLAGPRGTDTQYF
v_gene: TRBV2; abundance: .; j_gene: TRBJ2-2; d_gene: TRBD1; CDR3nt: TGTGCCAGCAGGGCCGACAGGGGCGGCGGGGAGCTGTTTTTT; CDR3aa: CASRADRGGGELFF
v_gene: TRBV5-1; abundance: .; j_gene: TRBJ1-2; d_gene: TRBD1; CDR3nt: TGCGCCAGCAGCTTGAGTTCAGGTTGGGACAGGGCCCCTGGCTACACCTTC; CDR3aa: CASSLSSGWDRAPGYTF
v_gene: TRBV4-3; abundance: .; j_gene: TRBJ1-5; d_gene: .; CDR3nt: TGCGCCAGCAGCCAAGATGGGGAGGGCCGCCAGCCCCAGCATTTT; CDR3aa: CASSQDGEGRQPQHF
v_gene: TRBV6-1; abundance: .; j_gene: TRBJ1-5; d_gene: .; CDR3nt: TGTGCCAGCAGTCTGGCGGGGGGGGCGGGACAGCCCCAGCATTTT; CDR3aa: CASSLAGGAGQPQHF
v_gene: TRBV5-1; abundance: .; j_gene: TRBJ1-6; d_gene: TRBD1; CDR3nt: TGCGCCAGCAGCTTGGGCCCCCTTACAGGGGGCCGGAGTTCACCCCTCCACTTT; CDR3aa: CASSLGPLTGGRSSPLHF
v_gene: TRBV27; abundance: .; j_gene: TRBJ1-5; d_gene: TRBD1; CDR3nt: TGTGCCAGCAGTCCTAGTTGGATCCGGGACAGGCTCAATCAGCCCCAGCATTTT; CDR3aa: CASSPSWIRDRLNQPQHF
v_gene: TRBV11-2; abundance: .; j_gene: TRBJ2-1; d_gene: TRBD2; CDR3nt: TGTGCCAGCAGCTTTGATGGGGCTAGCGGGCAGTTCTTC; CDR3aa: CASSFDGASGQFF
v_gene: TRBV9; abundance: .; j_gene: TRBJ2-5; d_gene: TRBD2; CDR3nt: TGTGCCAGCAGCGGGAGTAGCGGGGGGTACCAAGAGACCCAGTACTTC; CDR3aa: CASSGSSGGYQETQYF
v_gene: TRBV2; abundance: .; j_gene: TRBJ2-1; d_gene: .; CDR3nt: TGTGCCAGCAGTGAAGCAGGGGTCTCCTACAATGAGCAGTTCTTC; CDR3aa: CASSEAGVSYNEQFF
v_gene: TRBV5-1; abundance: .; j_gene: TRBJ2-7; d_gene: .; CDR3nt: TGCGCCAGCAGCTTGGCAGGGGCTCTCTACGAGCAGTACTTC; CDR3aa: CASSLAGALYEQYF
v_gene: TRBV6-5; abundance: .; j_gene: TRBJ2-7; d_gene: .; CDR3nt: TGTGCCAGCAGTTTAGACTCCTACGAGCAGTACTTC; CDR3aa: CASSLDSYEQYF
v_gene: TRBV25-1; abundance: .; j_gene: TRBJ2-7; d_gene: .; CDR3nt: TGTGCCAGCAGTGGACAAGGCCTATGGGGCGTAAGCTACGAGCAGTACTTC; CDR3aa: CASSGQGLWGVSYEQYF
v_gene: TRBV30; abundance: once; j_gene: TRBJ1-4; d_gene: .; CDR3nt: TGTGCCTGGAATGGTGCGGGGAATGAAAAACTGTTTTTT; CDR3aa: CAWNGAGNEKLFF
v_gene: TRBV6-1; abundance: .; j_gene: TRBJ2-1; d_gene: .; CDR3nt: TGTGCCAGCAGTGAAAAAGTGGGGGCTCGGTACGGTGAGCAGTTCTTC; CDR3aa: CASSEKVGARYGEQFF
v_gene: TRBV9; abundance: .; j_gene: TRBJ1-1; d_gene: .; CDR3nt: TGTGCCAGCAGCGGAAATACTAACACTGAAGCTTTCTTT; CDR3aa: CASSGNTNTEAFF
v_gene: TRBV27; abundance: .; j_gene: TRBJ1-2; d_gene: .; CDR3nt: TGTGCCAGCAGTTTATCTGGGACAACCTATGGCTACACCTTC; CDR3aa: CASSLSGTTYGYTF
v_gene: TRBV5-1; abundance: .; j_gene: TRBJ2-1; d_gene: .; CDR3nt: TGCGCCAGCAGAGGTCGGGATGAGCAGTTCTTC; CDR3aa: CASRGRDEQFF
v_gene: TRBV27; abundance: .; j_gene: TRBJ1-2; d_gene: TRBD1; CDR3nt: TGTGCCAGCAGTTTTTTCCCGATACAGGGGCCCTATGGCTACACCTTC; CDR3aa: CASSFFPIQGPYGYTF
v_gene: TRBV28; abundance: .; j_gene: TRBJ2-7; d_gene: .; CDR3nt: TGTGCCAGCAGTCTCCAAGACAACACCTACGAGCAGTACTTC; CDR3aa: CASSLQDNTYEQYF
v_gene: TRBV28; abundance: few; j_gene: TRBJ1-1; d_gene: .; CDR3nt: TGTGCCAGCAGTCCCGCTGGCTTGAACACTGAAGCTTTCTTT; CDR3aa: CASSPAGLNTEAFF
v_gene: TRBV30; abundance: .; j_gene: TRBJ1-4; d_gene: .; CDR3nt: TGTGCCTGGGGGAGTCAGTCGAATGAAAAACTGTTTTTT; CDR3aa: CAWGSQSNEKLFF
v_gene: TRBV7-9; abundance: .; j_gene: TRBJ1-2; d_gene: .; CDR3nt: TGTGCCAGCAGCCCGGAGGGGTGGGAAAGCACCTTC; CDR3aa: CASSPEGWESTF
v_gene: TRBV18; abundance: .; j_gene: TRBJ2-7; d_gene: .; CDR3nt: TGTGCCAGCTCATATCAAGACACCTACGGCCAGTACTTC; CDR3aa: CASSYQDTYGQYF
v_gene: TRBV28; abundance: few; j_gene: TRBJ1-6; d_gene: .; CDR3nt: TGTGCCAGCAGTCGCGGCGGAAACCCTTCACCCCTCCACTTT; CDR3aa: CASSRGGNPSPLHF
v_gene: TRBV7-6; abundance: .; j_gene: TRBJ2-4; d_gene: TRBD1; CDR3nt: TGTGCCAGCAGCCCAGGGGGTAACATTCAGTACTTC; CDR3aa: CASSPGGNIQYF
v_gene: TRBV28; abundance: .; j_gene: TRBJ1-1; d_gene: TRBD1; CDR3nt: TGTGCCAGCAGGATAACAGGGGGCGAGGAAGCTTTCTTT; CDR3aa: CASRITGGEEAFF
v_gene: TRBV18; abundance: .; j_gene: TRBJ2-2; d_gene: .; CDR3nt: TGTGCCAGCTCACCAGCGGACACCGGGGAGCTGTTTTTT; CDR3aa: CASSPADTGELFF
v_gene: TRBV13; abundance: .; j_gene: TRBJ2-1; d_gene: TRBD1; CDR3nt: TGTGCCAGCAGGCGCGGGCCCCCGGGACAGCGAAATGAGCAGTTCTTC; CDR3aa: CASRRGPPGQRNEQFF
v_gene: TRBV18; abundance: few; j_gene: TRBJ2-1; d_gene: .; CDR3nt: TGTGCCAGCTCCCGAGACTTAGACCCTACTTCCTACAATGAGCAGTTCTTC; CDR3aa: CASSRDLDPTSYNEQFF
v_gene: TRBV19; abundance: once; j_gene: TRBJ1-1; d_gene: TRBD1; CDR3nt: TGTGCCAGTAGTACATACAGGGGGCGAAGCAACACTGAAGCTTTCTTT; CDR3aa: CASSTYRGRSNTEAFF
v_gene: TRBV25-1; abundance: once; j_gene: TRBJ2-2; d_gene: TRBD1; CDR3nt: TGTGCCAGCAATCCCGGGACAGGACGACGCGGGGAGCTGTTTTTT; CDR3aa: CASNPGTGRRGELFF
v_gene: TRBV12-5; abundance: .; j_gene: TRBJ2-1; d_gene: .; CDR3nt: TGTGCTAGTGGTTTGGTTGGGGGGGGCTTAGGTGAGCAGTTCTTC; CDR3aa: CASGLVGGGLGEQFF
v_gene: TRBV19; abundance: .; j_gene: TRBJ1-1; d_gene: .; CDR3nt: TGTGCCAGTACCCAATTGGCCCCACAGGGAGGGGTTGAAGCTTTCTTT; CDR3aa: CASTQLAPQGGVEAFF
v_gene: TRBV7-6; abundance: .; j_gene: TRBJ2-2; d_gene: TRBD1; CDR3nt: TGTGCCAGCAGCTTAGCCAGACAGGGTAGCACCGGGGAGCTGTTTTTT; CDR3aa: CASSLARQGSTGELFF
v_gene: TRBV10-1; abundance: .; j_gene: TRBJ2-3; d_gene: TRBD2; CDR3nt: TGCGCCAGCACCGACGTAGCGGGGGCCCGCACAGATACGCAGTATTTT; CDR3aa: CASTDVAGARTDTQYF
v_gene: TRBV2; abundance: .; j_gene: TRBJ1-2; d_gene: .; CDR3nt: TGTGCCAGCAGCACCGGGATCCCTGGGGGCTACACCTTC; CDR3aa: CASSTGIPGGYTF
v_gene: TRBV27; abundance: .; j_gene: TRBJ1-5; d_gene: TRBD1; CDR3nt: TGTGCCAGCAGTTCCAGGGGGATCTTGAATCAGCCCCAGCATTTT; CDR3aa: CASSSRGILNQPQHF
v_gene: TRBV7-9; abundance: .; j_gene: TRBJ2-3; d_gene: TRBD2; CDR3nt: TGTGCCAGCAGCTCGGGGGGGGTGACAGATACGCAGTATTTT; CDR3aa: CASSSGGVTDTQYF
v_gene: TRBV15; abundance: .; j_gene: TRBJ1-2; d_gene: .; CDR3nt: TGTGCCACCAGCGGGGGGTACAGTAACTATGGCTACACCTTC; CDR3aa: CATSGGYSNYGYTF
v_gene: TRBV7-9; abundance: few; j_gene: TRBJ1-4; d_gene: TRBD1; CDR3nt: TGTGCCAGCAGCCGACAGGGGGAAATAGGTGAAAAACTGTTTTTT; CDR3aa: CASSRQGEIGEKLFF
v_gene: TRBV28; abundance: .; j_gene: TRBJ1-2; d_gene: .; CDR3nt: TGTGCCCCCCGTCATAGGCAGCGCCCTAACTATGGCTACACCTTC; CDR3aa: CAPRHRQRPNYGYTF
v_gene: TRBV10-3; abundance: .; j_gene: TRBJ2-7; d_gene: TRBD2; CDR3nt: TGTGCCATCAGTGAGTTGGCTAGCGGGAAGGCCTACGAGCAGTACTTC; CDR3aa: CAISELASGKAYEQYF
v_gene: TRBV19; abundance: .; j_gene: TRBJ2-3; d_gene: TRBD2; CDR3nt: TGTGCCAGTAGTGAGACTAGCGGGGGGGCAAAAGATACGCAGTATTTT; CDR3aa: CASSETSGGAKDTQYF
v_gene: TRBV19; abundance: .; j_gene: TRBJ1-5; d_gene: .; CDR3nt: TGTGCCAGTAGTCCGCCCAGCAGGGGTTTCAATCAGCCCCAGCATTTT; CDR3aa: CASSPPSRGFNQPQHF